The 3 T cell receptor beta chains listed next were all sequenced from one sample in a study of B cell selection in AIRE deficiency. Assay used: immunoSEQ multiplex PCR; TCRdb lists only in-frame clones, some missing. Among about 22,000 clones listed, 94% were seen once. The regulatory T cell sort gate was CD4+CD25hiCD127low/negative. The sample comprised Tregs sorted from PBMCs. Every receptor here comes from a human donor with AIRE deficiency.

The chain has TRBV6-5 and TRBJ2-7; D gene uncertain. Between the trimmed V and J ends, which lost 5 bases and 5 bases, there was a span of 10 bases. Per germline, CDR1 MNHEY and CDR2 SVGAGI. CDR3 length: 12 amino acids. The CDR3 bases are TGTGCCAGCAGTGGTCGTGCCCACGAGCAGTACTTC. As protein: CASSGRAHEQYF.

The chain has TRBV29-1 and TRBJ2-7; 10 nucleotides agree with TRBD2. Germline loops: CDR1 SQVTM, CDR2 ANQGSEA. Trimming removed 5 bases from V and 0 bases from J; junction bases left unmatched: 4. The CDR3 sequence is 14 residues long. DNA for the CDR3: TGCAGCGTTTCTAGCGGGAGAAGCTCCTACGAGCAGTACTTC. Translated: CSVSSGRSSYEQYF.

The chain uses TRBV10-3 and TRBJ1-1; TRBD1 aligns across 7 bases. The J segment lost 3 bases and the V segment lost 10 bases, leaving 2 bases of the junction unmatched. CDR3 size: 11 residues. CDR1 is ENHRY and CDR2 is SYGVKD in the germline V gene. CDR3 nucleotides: TGTGCCACCACAGGGGACACTGAAGCTTTCTTT. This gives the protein CATTGDTEAFF.